Shown below are 10 T cell receptor beta chains from a single sample sequenced in a study of graft-versus-host responses after intestinal transplantation. These receptors are not linked to any known antigen. Here immunoSEQ multiplex PCR was the method, and the copy in TCRdb shows in-frame clones only, minus some. Of approximately 89,000 clones listed, about 90% are singletons. The specimen was unstimulated CD4+ T cells sorted from spleen or lymph node cells, collected before intestinal transplant. The receptor set was obtained from a human donor who received an intestinal transplant.

The chain joins TRBV4-3 to TRBJ2-1, with TRBD2 matching 10 bases. The CDR3 covers 15 residues. Germline V lookup: CDR1 LGHNA, CDR2 YSLEER. V trimming: 2 bases; J trimming: 7 bases; junction bases outside the gene matches: 5. CDR3 DNA sequence: TGCGCCAGCAGCCAATCTGGGACTAGCGCTAATGAGCAGTTCTTC. Protein product: CASSQSGTSANEQFF.

The chain couples TRBV5-1 to TRBJ2-7; weak D call: TRBD2 (6 bases). The V end lost 0 bases, the J end lost 2 bases, and 15 bases lay between the germline ends. Per the germline V gene, CDR1 is SGHRS and CDR2 is YFSETQ. The CDR3 is 16 residues long. In DNA, the CDR3 is TGCGCCAGCAGCTTGGGAAGAGCGGGCCCAACCTACGAGCAGTACTTC. Translated, it gives CASSLGRAGPTYEQYF.

This chain uses TRBV19 with TRBJ1-2; the D is unclear. Germline V gene sequence: CDR1 LNHDA, CDR2 SQIVND (reference sequence). CDR3 length: 15 amino acids. The V end was cut by 1 base, the J end by 8 bases, with 17 bases between. The CDR3 loop reads CASSIVLPGVRGYTF. CDR3 DNA sequence: TGTGCCAGTAGTATAGTATTACCGGGTGTAAGAGGCTACACCTTC.

The chain employs TRBV4-3 and TRBJ1-2; the D gene is possibly TRBD1 (6 bases). The CDR3 has 15 residues. Germline CDR1 is LGHNA and CDR2 is YSLEER. V lost 4 bases and J lost 4, with 16 bases in between. CDR3 sequence reads: CASSPLGTGTYGYTF. CDR3 DNA sequence: TGCGCCAGCAGCCCTCTGGGTACAGGGACCTATGGCTACACCTTC.

The gene calls are TRBV7-2 and TRBJ1-2, with TRBD1 matching 7 bases. With 2 bases clipped from V and 8 bases from J, the junction kept 20 bases outside the gene matches. From germline, CDR1 is SGHTA and CDR2 FQGNSA. This CDR3 spans 18 amino acids. CDR3 amino acids: CASSLRAGQGELAVGYTF. The CDR3, as DNA: TGTGCCAGCAGCTTAAGGGCGGGGCAGGGGGAGCTCGCAGTAGGCTACACCTTC.

Details on this clone: Other DNA sequences from this sample encode an identical CDR3 as well. This sequence joins TRBV28 and TRBJ2-1; TRBD2 matches 14 bases. The CDR3 is 19 residues long. The trim removed 2 bases at V and 16 bases at J, leaving 22 bases unmatched. Per the germline V gene, CDR1 is MDHEN and CDR2 is SYDVKM. The CDR3 region is CASSLSLKTSGRANSRQFF. CDR3 nucleotides: TGTGCCAGCAGTTTAAGTCTCAAGACTAGCGGGAGGGCCAATTCTCGGCAATTCTTC.

This clone was seen just once. The rearrangement joins TRBV28 to TRBJ1-5, with D perhaps matching TRBD1 (5 bases). V was pared by 7 bases and J by 4 bases, with 20 bases between. Germline V gene data show CDR1 as MDHEN and CDR2 as SYDVKM. The CDR3 runs 16 residues. CDR3 bases: TGTGCCAGCATCCCTGGACTGGGGGGGGGTAATCAGCCCCAGCATTTT. As protein: CASIPGLGGGNQPQHF.

This chain joins TRBV10-1 and TRBJ2-7; 10 bases match TRBD2. With V trimmed by 2 bases and J by 5 bases, 9 bases remained unmatched. This CDR3 has 16 residues. CDR1 WNHNN and CDR2 SYGVQD come from the germline V gene (reference sequence). The CDR3 sequence: CASSEKVRSGRDEQYF. In DNA form, the CDR3 reads TGCGCCAGCAGTGAGAAGGTTCGGAGCGGGAGGGACGAGCAGTACTTC.

This clone was observed a single time. The J gene is TRBJ1-1, the V gene TRBV5-4; 10 bases match TRBD1. J lost 4 bases, V lost 5 bases, and 14 bases had no gene match. Germline V CDR1 and CDR2: SGHNT, YYREEE (reference sequence). CDR3 length equals 17 residues. The CDR3 region is CASSTPGQGPRGTEAFF. CDR3 bases: TGTGCCAGCAGTACACCGGGACAGGGGCCCCGGGGCACTGAAGCTTTCTTT.

The chain couples TRBV14 to TRBJ2-3; 7 nucleotides match TRBD1. CDR3 length: 15 residues. The germline V gene encodes CDR1 SGHDN and CDR2 FVKESK. V was clipped by 2 bases and J by 9 bases; unmatched bases: 11. The CDR3 DNA sequence: TGTGCCAGCAGCCAAAGACAGGGCCGACTTAGAACGCAGTATTTT. This translates into CASSQRQGRLRTQYF.